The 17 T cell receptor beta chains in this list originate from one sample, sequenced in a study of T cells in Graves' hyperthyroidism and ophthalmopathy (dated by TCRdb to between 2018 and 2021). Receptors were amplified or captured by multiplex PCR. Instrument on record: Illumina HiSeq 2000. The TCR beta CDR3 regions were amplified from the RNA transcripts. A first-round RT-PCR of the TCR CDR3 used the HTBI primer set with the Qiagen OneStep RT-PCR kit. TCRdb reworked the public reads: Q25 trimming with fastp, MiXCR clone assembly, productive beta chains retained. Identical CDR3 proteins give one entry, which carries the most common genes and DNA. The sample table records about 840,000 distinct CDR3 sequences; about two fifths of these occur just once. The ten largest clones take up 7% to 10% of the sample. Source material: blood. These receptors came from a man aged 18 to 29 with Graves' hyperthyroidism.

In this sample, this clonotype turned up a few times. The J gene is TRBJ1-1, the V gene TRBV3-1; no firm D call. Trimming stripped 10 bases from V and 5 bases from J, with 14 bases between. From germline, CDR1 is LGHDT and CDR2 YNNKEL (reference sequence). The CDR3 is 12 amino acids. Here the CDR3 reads CATSPAGTEAFF. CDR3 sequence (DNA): TGTGCCACCTCCCCTGCGGGGACTGAAGCTTTCTTT.

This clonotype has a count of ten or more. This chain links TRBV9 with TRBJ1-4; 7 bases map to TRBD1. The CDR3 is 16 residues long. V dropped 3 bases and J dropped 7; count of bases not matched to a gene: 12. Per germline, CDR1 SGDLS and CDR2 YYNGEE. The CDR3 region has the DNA TGTGCCAGCAGCGGCCCATCCTGGGCAGGGGGTGAAAAACTGTTTTTT. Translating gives CASSGPSWAGGEKLFF.

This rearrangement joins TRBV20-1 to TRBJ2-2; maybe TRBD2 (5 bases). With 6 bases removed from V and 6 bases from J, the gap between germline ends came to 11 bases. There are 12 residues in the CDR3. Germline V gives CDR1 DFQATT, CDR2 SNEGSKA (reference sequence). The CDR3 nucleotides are TGCAGTGCCCGCGAGGGTTCCGGGGAGCTGTTTTTT. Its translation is CSAREGSGELFF.

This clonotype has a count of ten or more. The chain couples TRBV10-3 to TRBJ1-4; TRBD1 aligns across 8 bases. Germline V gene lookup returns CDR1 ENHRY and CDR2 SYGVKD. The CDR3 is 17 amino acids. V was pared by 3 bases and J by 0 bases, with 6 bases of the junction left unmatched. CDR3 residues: CAISDRDRLATNEKLFF. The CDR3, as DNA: TGTGCCATCAGTGATCGGGACAGGCTTGCAACTAATGAAAAACTGTTTTTT.

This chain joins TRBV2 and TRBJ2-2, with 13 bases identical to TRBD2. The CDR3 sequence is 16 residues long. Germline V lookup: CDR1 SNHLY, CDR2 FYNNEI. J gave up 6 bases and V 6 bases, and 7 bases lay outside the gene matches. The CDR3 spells CASSPGTSGIPGELFF. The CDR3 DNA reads TGTGCCAGCAGCCCAGGGACTAGCGGGATTCCCGGGGAGCTGTTTTTT. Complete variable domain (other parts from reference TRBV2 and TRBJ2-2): EPEVTQTPSHQVTQMGQEVILRCVPISNHLYFYWYRQILGQKVEFLVSFYNNEISEKSEIFDDQFSVERPDGSNFTLKIRSTKLEDSAMYFCASSPGTSGIPGELFFGEGSRLTVL.

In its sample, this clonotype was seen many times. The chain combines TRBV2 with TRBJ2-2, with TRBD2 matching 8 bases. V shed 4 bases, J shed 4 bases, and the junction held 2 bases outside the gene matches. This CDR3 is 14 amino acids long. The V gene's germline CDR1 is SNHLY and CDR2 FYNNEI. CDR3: CASSAGGLTGELFF. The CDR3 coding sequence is TGTGCCAGCAGTGCGGGGGGGCTCACCGGGGAGCTGTTTTTT.

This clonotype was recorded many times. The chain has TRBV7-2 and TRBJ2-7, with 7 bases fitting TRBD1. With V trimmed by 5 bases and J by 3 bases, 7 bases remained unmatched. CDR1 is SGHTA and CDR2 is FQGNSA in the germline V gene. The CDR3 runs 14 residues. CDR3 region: CASSPRTGYYEQYF. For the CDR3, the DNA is TGTGCCAGCAGCCCCAGGACAGGCTACTACGAGCAGTACTTC.

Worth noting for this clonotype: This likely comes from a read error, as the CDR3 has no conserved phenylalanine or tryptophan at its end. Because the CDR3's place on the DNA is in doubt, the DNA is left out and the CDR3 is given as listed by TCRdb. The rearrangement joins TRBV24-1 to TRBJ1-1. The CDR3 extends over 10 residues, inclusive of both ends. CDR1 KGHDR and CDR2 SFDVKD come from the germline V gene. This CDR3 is CATMLEGPFI.

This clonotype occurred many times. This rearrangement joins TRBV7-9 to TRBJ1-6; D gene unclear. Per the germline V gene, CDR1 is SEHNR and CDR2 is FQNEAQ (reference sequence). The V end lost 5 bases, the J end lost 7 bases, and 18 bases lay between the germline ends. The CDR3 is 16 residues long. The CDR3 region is CASSLEGVWGNSPLHF. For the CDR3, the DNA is TGTGCCAGCAGCCTAGAGGGTGTGTGGGGAAATTCACCCCTCCACTTT.

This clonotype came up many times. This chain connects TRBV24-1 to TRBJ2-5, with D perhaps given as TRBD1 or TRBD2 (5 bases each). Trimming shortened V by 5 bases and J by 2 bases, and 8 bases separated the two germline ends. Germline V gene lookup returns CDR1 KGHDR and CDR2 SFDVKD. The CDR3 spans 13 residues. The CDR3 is CATSVGAQETQYF. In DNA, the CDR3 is TGTGCCACCAGTGTCGGGGCGCAAGAGACCCAGTACTTC.

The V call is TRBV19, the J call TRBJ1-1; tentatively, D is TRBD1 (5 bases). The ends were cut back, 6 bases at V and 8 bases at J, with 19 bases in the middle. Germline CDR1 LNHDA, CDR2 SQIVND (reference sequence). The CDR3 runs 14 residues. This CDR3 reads CASRGRGEIGEAFF. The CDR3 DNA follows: TGTGCCAGTAGGGGGCGAGGGGAAATTGGCGAAGCTTTCTTT.

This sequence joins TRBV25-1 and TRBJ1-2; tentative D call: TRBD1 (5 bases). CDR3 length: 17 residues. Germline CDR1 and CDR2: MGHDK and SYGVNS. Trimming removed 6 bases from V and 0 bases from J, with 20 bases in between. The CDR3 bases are TGTGCCAGCAGCCAAATCCCCTCGGGGGGAGCTAACTATGGCTACACCTTC. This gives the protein CASSQIPSGGANYGYTF.

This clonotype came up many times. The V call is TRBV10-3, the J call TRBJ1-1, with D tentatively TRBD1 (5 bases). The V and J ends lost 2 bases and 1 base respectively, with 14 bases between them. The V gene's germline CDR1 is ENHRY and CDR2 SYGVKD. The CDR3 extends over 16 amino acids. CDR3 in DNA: TGTGCCATCAGTGAGCAAAGAGGCGGACAGAACACTGAAGCTTTCTTT. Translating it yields CAISEQRGGQNTEAFF.

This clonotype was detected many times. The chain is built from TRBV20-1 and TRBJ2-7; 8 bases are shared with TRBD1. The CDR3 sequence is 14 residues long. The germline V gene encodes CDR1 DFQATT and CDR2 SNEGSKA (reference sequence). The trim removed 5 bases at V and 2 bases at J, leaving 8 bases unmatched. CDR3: CSAPGQGRTYEQYF. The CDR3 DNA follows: TGCAGTGCTCCCGGACAGGGACGGACCTACGAGCAGTACTTC.

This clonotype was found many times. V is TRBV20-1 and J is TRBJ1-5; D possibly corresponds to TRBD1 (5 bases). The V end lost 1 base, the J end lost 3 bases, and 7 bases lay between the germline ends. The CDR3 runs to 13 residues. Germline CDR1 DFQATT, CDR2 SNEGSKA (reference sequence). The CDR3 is CSARGDLNQPQHF. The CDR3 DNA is TGCAGTGCTAGAGGGGACCTCAATCAGCCCCAGCATTTT.

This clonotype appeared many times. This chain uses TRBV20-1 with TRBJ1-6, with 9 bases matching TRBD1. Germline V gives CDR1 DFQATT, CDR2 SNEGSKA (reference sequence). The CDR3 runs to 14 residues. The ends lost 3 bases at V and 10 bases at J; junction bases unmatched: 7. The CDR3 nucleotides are TGCAGTGCTAGGTACGGGACAGGGACCTCACCCCTCCACTTT. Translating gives CSARYGTGTSPLHF.

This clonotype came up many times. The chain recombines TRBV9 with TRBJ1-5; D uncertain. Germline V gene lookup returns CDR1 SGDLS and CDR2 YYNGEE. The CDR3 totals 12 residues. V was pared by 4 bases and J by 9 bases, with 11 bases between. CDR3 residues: CASSPVIMPQHF. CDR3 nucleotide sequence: TGTGCCAGCAGCCCGGTGATCATGCCCCAGCATTTT. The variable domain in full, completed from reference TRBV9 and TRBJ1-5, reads DSGVTQTPKHLITATGQRVTLRCSPRSGDLSVYWYQQSLDQGLQFLIQYYNGEERAKGNILERFSAQQFPDLHSELNLSSLELGDSALYFCASSPVIMPQHFGDGTRLSIL.